These 6 T cell receptor beta chains originate from one sample sequenced in a study of post-analysis software for immune sequencing data. Included in the TCR beta cDNA libraries were unique molecular identifiers. Via MiXCR, TCRdb re-called the PCR reads, giving one row per CDR3 protein. Altogether about 620,000 distinct CDR3 sequences are present, 44% being singletons, with the ten largest covering about 1.8%. Study-wide results and caveats: Relative to controls, patients had about 5 TRBV segments at higher frequency, with TRBV5-6, TRBV5-1 and TRBV20-1 among these.

What these receptors recognize is not known. The sample comprised blood. Source of these receptors: a girl aged 5-17 years with multiple sclerosis.

The chain has TRBV20-1 and TRBJ2-7; 9 bases fit TRBD1. CDR3 length equals 13 residues. Trimming at V came to 3 bases and at J to 6 bases, leaving 6 bases not matched to a gene. Germline V gene data show CDR1 as DFQATT and CDR2 as SNEGSKA (reference sequence). CDR3 protein: CSASGTGRFEQYF. Written as DNA, the CDR3 is TGCAGTGCTAGTGGGACAGGGAGGTTCGAGCAGTACTTC.

The rearrangement joins TRBV20-1 to TRBJ2-1; D perhaps matches TRBD1 (5 bases). The germline gives CDR1 DFQATT, CDR2 SNEGSKA (reference sequence). CDR3 length equals 11 residues. Trimming removed 7 bases from V and 8 bases from J, with 12 bases in between. The CDR3 sequence is CSVRTMDEQFF. The DNA of the CDR3 is TGCAGTGTCAGGACAATGGATGAGCAGTTCTTC.

The rearrangement joins TRBV6-1 to TRBJ2-4; no definite D call. The closer fit of TRBJ2-7 to the DNA end suggests the J call may be wrong. Germline V gene data show CDR1 as MNHNS and CDR2 as SASEGT. The CDR3 covers 18 residues. The DNA for the CDR3 is TGTGCCAGCAGCCCTATGACTTCCGGTCAACTTGATCCCTACGAGCAGTACTTC. This sequence encodes CASSPMTSGQLDPYEQYF.

The chain uses TRBV29-1 and TRBJ1-1, with 8 positions matching TRBD1. The J segment lost 5 bases and the V segment lost 7 bases, leaving 9 bases of the junction unmatched. This CDR3 comprises 13 residues. Germline CDR1 SQVTM, CDR2 ANQGSEA. In nucleotides, the CDR3 is TGCAGCGCGGGACAGGTGGTGGCGACTGAAGCTTTCTTT. This gives the protein CSAGQVVATEAFF.

This sequence joins TRBV5-1 and TRBJ2-1; TRBD2 matches at 8 bases. Germline CDR1 is SGHRS and CDR2 is YFSETQ. J lost 4 bases, V lost 4 bases, and 7 bases had no gene match. The CDR3 is 15 residues long. The CDR3 protein is CASSHRGGPYNEQFF. As DNA, the CDR3 is TGCGCCAGCAGCCACCGGGGGGGCCCGTACAATGAGCAGTTCTTC.

This clonotype was counted a few times. This rearrangement joins TRBV20-1 to TRBJ2-7, with no clear D. CDR1 and CDR2 from the germline V gene are DFQATT and SNEGSKA (reference sequence). CDR3 length: 13 residues. Between the trimmed V and J ends, which lost 4 bases and 0 bases, there was a span of 10 bases. The CDR3 loop reads CSATGQGSYEQYF. The CDR3, as DNA: TGCAGTGCTACCGGCCAAGGCTCCTACGAGCAGTACTTC.